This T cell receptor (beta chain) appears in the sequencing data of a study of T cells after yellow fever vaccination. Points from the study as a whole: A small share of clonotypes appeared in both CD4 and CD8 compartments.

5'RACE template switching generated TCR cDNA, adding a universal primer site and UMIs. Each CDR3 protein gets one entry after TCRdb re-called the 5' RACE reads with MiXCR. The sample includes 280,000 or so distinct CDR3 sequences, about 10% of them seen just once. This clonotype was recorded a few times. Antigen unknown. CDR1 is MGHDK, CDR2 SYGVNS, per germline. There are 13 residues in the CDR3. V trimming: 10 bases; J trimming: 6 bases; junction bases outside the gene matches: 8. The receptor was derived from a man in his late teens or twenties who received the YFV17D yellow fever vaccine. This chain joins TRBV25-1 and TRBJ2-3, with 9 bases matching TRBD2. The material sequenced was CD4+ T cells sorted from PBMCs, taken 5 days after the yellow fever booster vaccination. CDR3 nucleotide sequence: TGTGCCACGACCCAGCGGGGGGTTGATACGCAGTATTTT. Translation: CATTQRGVDTQYF.